The clone carrying this TCR beta chain showed up many times. Germline V CDR1 and CDR2: SQVTM, ANQGSEA. The CDR3 is 15 residues long. V gave up 0 bases and J gave up 0 bases, with 8 bases separating them. This sample stems from a study of spatial heterogeneity in lung cancer. Background on the study: Where present, follow-up PBMC were sequenced a median of roughly 26 months after resection.

The time point was: blood at routine non-recurrence follow-up after resection. Unsorted whole RNA of tumor, nontumor lung or frozen PBMC was sequenced. Every TCR cDNA molecule bore its own unique molecular identifier. TCRdb independently ran MiXCR on the 5' RACE reads; one entry per CDR3 protein. The sample carries around 110,000 distinct CDR3 sequences, approximately 12% recorded once. The sequence was collected from a male donor with early-stage non-small cell lung cancer. This specimen was PBMCs, taken at follow-up. The J gene is TRBJ1-4, the V gene TRBV29-1; D remains ambiguous. Written as DNA, the CDR3 is TGCAGCGTTGAAGATCGAGATGCAACTAATGAAAAACTGTTTTTT. This gives the protein CSVEDRDATNEKLFF. Full variable domain (rest looked up from reference TRBV29-1 and TRBJ1-4): SAVISQKPSRDICQRGTSLTIQCQVDSQVTMMFWYRQQPGQSLTLIATANQGSEATYESGFVIDKFPISRPNLTFSTLTVSNMSPEDSSIYLCSVEDRDATNEKLFFGSGTQLSVL.